This section outlines one TCR beta chain sequence together with its context. Antigen specificity is unknown. Germline CDR1 LNHDA, CDR2 SQIVND (reference sequence). The length of the CDR3 is 12 residues. V was shortened by 7 bases and J by 1 base, with 7 bases between the two germline ends. The data derive from a study of lymphopenia after photon versus proton radiotherapy. General study findings and limits: After the lymphocyte nadir, photon-treated repertoires showed oligoclonal expansion, especially of CD8+ Temra cells.

Generated by immunoSEQ multiplex PCR, the TCRdb table keeps only in-frame clones and is missing some. The table includes 50,000 to 65,000 clones, roughly nine tenths detected once. The sequence came from a man older than 75 with esophageal cancer. The chain combines TRBV19 with TRBJ1-1, with D unresolved. The sample consisted of peripheral blood, taken from a patient treated with proton-based radiotherapy. For the CDR3, the DNA is TGTGCCAGTATCGGGGAGAACACTGAAGCTTTCTTT. Amino acid sequence: CASIGENTEAFF.